Described below is a single TCR beta chain sequence and its context. Its antigen is as yet unknown. The data belong to a study of cytomegalovirus exposure and HLA in healthy donors. Whole-study findings and limits: Later, an analysis found that common viral pathogens appeared to be linked with several of the most significant clusters. Association of 15,000 to 20,000 TCR beta sequences with HLA alleles was found at 0.05 false discovery rate in a later analysis. When analyzed later, a missense DCLRE1C variant was found to be linked to TCR beta V- and J-gene trimming. Across donors, sequencing depth was assumed by presence/absence analyses to be roughly uniform.

V dropped 2 bases and J dropped 7; count of bases not matched to a gene: 4. The CDR3 loop spans 13 amino acids. CDR1 is MDHEN, CDR2 SYDVKM, per germline. Both 60 Vbeta primers and 13 Jbeta primers went into the PCR. Using immunoSEQ multiplex PCR, the repertoire was profiled, and TCRdb retains in-frame clones only, with some absent. The table has 160,000 or so clones, roughly 80% seen once. This chain connects TRBV28 to TRBJ1-2, with TRBD1 identical over 7 bases. The clonotype was recovered from a woman between 45 and 60 years old in good health and CMV-seronegative. Input material: PBMCs. This chain's CDR3 is CASSLKGGRGYTF. The DNA for the CDR3 is TGTGCCAGCAGTTTAAAAGGGGGCCGTGGCTACACCTTC.